The clone carrying this TCR beta chain was seen at least ten times. The antigen is not known. This specimen comes from a study of blood T cells in healthy people across ages. This CDR3 comprises 13 residues. Trimming removed 4 bases from V and 9 bases from J; junction bases left unmatched: 6. A sample-barcoded 5' primer and a J-beta primer mix were used in a second PCR of roughly 7 to 11 cycles. TCRdb re-derived calls from the 5' RACE reads in MiXCR, one entry per CDR3 protein. The data hold hundreds of thousands of distinct CDR3 sequences, with over 20% observed a single time. Study results and limitations: Per million T cells, the diversity of TCR beta decreased roughly linearly as age advanced. PBMCs went unsorted, and a conclusive naive versus antigen-experienced comparison was therefore prevented. Diversity was estimated from one million T cells, and these estimates were considered underestimates.

Sequencing was carried out using blood. This TCR came from a man between 70 and 80 years old in good health. The J gene is TRBJ1-1, the V gene TRBV12-3 or TRBV12-4, with 9 positions matching TRBD1. This CDR3 reads CASSSGTGWKAFF. Here the CDR3 DNA reads TGTGCCAGCAGTTCTGGGACAGGGTGGAAAGCTTTCTTT.